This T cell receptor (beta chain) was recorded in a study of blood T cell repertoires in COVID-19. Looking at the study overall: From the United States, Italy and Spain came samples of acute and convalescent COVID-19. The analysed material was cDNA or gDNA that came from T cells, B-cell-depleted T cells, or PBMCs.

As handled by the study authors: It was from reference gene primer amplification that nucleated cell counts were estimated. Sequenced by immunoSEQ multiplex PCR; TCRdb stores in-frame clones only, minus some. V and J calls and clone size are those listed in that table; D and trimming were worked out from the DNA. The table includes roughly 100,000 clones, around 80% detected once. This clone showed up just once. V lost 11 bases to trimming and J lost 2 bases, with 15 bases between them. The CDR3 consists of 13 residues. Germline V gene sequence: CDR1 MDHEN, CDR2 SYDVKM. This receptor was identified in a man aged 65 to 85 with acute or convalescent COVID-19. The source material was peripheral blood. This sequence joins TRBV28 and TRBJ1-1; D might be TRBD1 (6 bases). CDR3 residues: CAGTGNINTEAFF. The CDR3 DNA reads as TGTGCCGGAACAGGGAACATTAACACTGAAGCTTTCTTT.